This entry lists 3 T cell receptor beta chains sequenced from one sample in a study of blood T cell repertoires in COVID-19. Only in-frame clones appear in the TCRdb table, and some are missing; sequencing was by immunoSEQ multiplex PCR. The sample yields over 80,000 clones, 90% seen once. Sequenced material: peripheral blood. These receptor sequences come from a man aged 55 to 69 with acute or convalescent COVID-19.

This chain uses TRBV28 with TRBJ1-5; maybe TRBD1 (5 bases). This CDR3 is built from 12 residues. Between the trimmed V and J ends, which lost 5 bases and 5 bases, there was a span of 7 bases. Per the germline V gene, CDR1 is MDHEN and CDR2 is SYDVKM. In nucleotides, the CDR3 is TGTGCCAGCAGTACAGGAGATCAGCCCCAGCATTTT. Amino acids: CASSTGDQPQHF.

In nucleotides, the CDR3 is TGCGCCAGCAGCCCCACCTGGGCCAGCGGTCTCTTTGATGAGCAGTTCTTC. Translation: CASSPTWASGLFDEQFF. The chain is built from TRBV4-1 and TRBJ2-1, with a weak D call TRBD2 (5 bases). Germline V gene lookup returns CDR1 MGHRA and CDR2 YSYEKL. Trimming shortened V by 4 bases and J by 8 bases, and 24 bases separated the two germline ends. The CDR3 runs to 17 residues.

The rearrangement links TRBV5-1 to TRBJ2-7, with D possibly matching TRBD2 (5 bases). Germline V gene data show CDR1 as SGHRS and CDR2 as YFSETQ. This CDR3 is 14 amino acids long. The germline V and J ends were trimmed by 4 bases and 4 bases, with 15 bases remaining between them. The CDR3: CASSDVRGEYEQYF. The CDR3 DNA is TGCGCCAGCAGCGACGTTCGGGGAGAATACGAGCAGTACTTC.